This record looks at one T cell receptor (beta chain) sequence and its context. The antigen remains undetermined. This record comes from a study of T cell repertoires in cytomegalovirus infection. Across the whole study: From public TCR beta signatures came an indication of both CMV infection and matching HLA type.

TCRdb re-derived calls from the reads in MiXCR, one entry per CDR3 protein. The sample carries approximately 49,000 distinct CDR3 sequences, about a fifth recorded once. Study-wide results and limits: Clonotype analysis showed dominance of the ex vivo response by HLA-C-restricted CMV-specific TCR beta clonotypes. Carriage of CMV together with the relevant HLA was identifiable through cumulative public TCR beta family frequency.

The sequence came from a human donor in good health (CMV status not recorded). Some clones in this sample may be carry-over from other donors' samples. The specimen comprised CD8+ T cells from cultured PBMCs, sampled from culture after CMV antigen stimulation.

Written as DNA, the CDR3 is TGTGCCAGCAGCTTAGAGACTAATTCACCCCTCCACTTT. Residues: CASSLETNSPLHF. The chain carries TRBV7-6 and TRBJ1-6; no clear D. With 1 base removed from V and 6 bases from J, the gap between germline ends came to 4 bases. The germline CDR1 and CDR2 sequences are SGHVS and FNYEAQ. CDR3 length equals 13 residues.